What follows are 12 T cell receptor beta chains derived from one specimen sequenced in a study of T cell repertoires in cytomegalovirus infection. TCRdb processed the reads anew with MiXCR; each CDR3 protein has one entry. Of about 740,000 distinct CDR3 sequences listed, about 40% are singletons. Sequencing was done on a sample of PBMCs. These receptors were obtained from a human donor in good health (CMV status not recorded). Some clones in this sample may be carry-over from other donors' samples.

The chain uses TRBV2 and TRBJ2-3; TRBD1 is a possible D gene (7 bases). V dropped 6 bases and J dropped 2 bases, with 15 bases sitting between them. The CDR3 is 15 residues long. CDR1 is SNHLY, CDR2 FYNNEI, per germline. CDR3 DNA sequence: TGTGCCAGCAGCCGGCGGGACAGAGCCACAGATACGCAGTATTTT. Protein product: CASSRRDRATDTQYF.

The CDR3 nucleotides are TGTGCCAGCAGCCCACAGCGGGGGGCGTACAATGAGCAGTTCTTC. This encodes CASSPQRGAYNEQFF. The chain recombines TRBV7-8 with TRBJ2-1; 9 nucleotides match TRBD2. The junction had 6 bases not matched to a gene; V was cut back by 5 bases and J by 4 bases. The CDR3 runs to 15 residues. Germline V lookup: CDR1 SGHVS, CDR2 FQNEAQ.

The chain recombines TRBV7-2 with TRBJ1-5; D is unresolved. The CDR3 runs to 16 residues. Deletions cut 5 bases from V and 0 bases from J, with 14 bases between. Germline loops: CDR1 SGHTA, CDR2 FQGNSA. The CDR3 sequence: CASSPARRGSNQPQHF. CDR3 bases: TGTGCCAGCAGCCCGGCCAGGCGGGGTAGCAATCAGCCCCAGCATTTT.

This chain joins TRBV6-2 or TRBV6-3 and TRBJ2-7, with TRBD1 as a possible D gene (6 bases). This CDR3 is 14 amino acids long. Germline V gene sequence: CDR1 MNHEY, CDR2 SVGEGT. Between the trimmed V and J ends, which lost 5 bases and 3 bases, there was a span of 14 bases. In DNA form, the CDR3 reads TGTGCCAGCAGTGCCAGGGGTGGTTTCTACGAGCAGTACTTC. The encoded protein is CASSARGGFYEQYF.

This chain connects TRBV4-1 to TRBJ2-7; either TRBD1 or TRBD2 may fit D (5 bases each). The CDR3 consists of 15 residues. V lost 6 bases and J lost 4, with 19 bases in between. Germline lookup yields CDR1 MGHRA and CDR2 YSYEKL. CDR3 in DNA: TGCGCCAGCAGGACCCCCGGGACGTGGAGGTACGAGCAGTACTTC. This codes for CASRTPGTWRYEQYF.

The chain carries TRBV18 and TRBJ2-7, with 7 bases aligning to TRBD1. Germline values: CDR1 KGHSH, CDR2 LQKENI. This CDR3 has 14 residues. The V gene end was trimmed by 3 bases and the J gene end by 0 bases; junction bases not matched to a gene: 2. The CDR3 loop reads CASSPGDSSYEQYF. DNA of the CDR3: TGTGCCAGCTCACCCGGGGACAGCTCCTACGAGCAGTACTTC.

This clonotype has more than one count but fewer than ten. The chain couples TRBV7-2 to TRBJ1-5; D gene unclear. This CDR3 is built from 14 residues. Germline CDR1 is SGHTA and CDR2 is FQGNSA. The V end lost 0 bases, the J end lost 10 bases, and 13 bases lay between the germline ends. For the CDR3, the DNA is TGTGCCAGCAGCTTAGCAGATTGGGTCCAACCCCAGCATTTT. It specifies CASSLADWVQPQHF.

Here the CDR3 reads CASSLPGQGPANYGYTF. The CDR3 region has the DNA TGTGCCAGCAGCCTGCCGGGACAGGGGCCCGCAAACTATGGCTACACCTTC. The chain is built from TRBV7-2 and TRBJ1-2, with 10 bases matching TRBD1. The CDR3 is 17 amino acids. Germline CDR1 is SGHTA and CDR2 is FQGNSA. V was pared by 5 bases and J by 2 bases, with 11 bases of the junction left unmatched.

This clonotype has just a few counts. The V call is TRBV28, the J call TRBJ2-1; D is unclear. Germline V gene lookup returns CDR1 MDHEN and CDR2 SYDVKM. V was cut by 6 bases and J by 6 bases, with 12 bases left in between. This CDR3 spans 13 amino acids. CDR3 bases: TGTGCCAGCAGCCCCCTCCTGGCCAATGAGCAGTTCTTC. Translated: CASSPLLANEQFF. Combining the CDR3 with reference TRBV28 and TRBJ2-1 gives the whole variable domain DVKVTQSSRYLVKRTGEKVFLECVQDMDHENMFWYRQDPGLGLRLIYFSYDVKMKEKGDIPEGYSVSREKKERFSLILESASTNQTSMYLCASSPLLANEQFFGPGTRLTVL.

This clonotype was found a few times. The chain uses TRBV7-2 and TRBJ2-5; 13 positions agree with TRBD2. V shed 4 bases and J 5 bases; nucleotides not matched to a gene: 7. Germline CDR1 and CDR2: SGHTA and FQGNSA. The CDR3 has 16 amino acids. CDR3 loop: CASSWTSGRLGETQYF. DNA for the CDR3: TGTGCCAGCAGCTGGACTAGCGGGAGATTGGGTGAGACCCAGTACTTC.

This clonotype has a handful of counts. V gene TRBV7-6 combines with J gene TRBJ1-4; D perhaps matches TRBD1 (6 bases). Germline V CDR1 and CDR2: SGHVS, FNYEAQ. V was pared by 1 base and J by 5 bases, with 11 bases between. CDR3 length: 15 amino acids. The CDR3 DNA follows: TGTGCCAGCAGCTTAGGTGGGACAAGGAATGAAAAACTGTTTTTT. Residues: CASSLGGTRNEKLFF.

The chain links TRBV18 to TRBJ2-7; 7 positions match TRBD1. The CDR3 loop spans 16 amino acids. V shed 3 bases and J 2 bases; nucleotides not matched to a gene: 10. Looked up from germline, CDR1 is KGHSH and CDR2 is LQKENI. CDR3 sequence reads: CASSPQGQVITYEQYF. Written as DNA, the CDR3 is TGTGCCAGCTCACCCCAAGGACAGGTTATTACCTACGAGCAGTACTTC.